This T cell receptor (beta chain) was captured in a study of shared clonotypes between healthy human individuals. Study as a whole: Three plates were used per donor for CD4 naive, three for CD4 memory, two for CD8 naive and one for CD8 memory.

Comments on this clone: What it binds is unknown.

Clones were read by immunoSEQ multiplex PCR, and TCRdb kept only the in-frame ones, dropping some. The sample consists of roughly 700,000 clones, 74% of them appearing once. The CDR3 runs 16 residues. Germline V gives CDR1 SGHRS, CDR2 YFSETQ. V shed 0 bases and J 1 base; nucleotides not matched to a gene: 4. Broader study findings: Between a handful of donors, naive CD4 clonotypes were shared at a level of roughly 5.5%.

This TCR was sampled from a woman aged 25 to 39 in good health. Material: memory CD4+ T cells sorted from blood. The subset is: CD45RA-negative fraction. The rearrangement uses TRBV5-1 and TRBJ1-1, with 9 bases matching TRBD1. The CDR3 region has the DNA TGCGCCAGCAGCTTGGAACTACAGGGGGCGAACACTGAAGCTTTCTTT. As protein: CASSLELQGANTEAFF. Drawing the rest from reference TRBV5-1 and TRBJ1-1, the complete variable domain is KAGVTQTPRYLIKTRGQQVTLSCSPISGHRSVSWYQQTPGQGLQFLFEYFSETQRNKGNFPGRFSGRQFSNSRSEMNVSTLELGDSALYLCASSLELQGANTEAFFGQGTRLTVV.